A single sample is the source of the 6 T cell receptor beta chains below, sequenced in a study of blood T cell repertoires in COVID-19. The method was immunoSEQ multiplex PCR; TCRdb's version includes in-frame clones alone and lacks a portion of them. The sample lists 200,000 or so clones, around 86% occurring once. Source material: PBMCs or T cells enriched from blood (not recorded which). These receptors all stem from a man aged 30 to 45 in a cohort exposed to, infected with or recovered from COVID-19 (not recorded which).

The V and J genes are TRBV5-1 and TRBJ2-7, with D tentatively TRBD1 (6 bases). Trimming stripped 0 bases from V and 2 bases from J, with 9 bases between. This CDR3 contains 14 residues. From germline, CDR1 is SGHRS and CDR2 YFSETQ. CDR3 protein: CASSLGTATYEQYF. The DNA for the CDR3 is TGCGCCAGCAGCTTGGGGACAGCGACCTACGAGCAGTACTTC. Combining the CDR3 with reference TRBV5-1 and TRBJ2-7 gives the whole variable domain KAGVTQTPRYLIKTRGQQVTLSCSPISGHRSVSWYQQTPGQGLQFLFEYFSETQRNKGNFPGRFSGRQFSNSRSEMNVSTLELGDSALYLCASSLGTATYEQYFGPGTRLTVT.

The chain carries TRBV28 and TRBJ2-7; 7 bases are shared with TRBD1. The CDR3 has 17 amino acids. V lost 3 bases to trimming and J lost 7 bases; unmatched junction nucleotides: 18. Germline V gene data show CDR1 as MDHEN and CDR2 as SYDVKM. The CDR3 loop is CASSLFKPGTDFREQYF. CDR3 in DNA: TGTGCCAGCAGTTTGTTCAAACCCGGGACAGATTTTCGGGAGCAGTACTTC.

This clone was seen only a few times. This chain uses TRBV7-9 with TRBJ2-2; possible D gene TRBD1, 5 bases. Germline values: CDR1 SEHNR, CDR2 FQNEAQ (reference sequence). The CDR3 extends over 14 amino acids. Trimming took off 5 bases at V and 5 bases at J, with 12 bases between the two ends. CDR3 amino acids: CASSGDSNTGELFF. The CDR3 DNA follows: TGTGCCAGCAGCGGCGACAGTAATACCGGGGAGCTGTTTTTT.

The J gene is TRBJ2-7, the V gene TRBV27; TRBD2 matches at 13 bases. Per germline, CDR1 MNHEY and CDR2 SMNVEV (reference sequence). Trimming cost V 5 bases and J 1 base; bases outside gene matches: 8. This CDR3 has 17 amino acids. The CDR3 loop is CASSRTSGSIGSYEQYF. The CDR3 nucleotides are TGTGCCAGCAGTCGGACTAGCGGGAGTATCGGTTCCTACGAGCAGTACTTC.

This clone appeared a single time. The chain uses TRBV24-1 and TRBJ2-1, with 10 bases fitting TRBD2. There are 14 residues in the CDR3. The junction had 1 base not matched to a gene; V was cut back by 7 bases and J by 2 bases. Germline-derived CDR1 and CDR2 are KGHDR and SFDVKD. CDR3 bases: TGTGCCACCAGCGGACTAGCGGCCTACAATGAGCAGTTCTTC. It yields the protein CATSGLAAYNEQFF.

This chain joins TRBV28 and TRBJ2-2; 9 nucleotides align to TRBD2. Germline V gene lookup returns CDR1 MDHEN and CDR2 SYDVKM. CDR3 size: 15 residues. Trimming removed 6 bases from V and 4 bases from J; junction bases left unmatched: 6. The CDR3 spells CASRETSGVTGELFF. DNA of the CDR3: TGTGCCAGCAGGGAGACTAGCGGTGTCACCGGGGAGCTGTTTTTT.